This TCR beta chain was recorded in a study of vaccination and CD4 T cells after COVID-19. Study background: Blood was drawn a median around 73 days post second dose, range 14 to 241. In culture, cells were exposed to overlapping spike peptides from SARS-CoV-2, HCoV-NL63, HCoV-OC43 and HCoV-229E.

Germline trimming cut 2 bases from V and 4 bases from J; bases unmatched to any gene: 12. Looked up from germline, CDR1 is SGHTA and CDR2 is FQGNSA. CDR3 size: 17 residues. An Oncomine TCR Beta short-read assay was used to sequence the DNA from cultured CD4+ T cells. MiXCR was run by TCRdb on the PCR reads, yielding one entry per CDR3 protein. The data hold 16,000 or so distinct CDR3 sequences, with about 75% observed a single time. Whole-study results and caveats: Spike mono-reactive clones accounted for 304 of the 307 vaccine-specific clones found in convalescent patients.

Worth noting for this clonotype: The antigen is undetermined.

Specified treatment: roughly nine-day PBMC culture with coronavirus spike peptide pools or control peptides (ViraFEST assay). The sample was CD4+ T cells from blood, cultured in vitro, taken after SARS-CoV-2 vaccination. The clonotype comes from a human donor who received a COVID-19 vaccine. This sequence joins TRBV7-2 and TRBJ1-1; 8 nucleotides align to TRBD1. The CDR3: CASSLRFRGRRGTEAFF. Here the CDR3 DNA reads TGTGCCAGCAGCTTAAGGTTCAGGGGGCGACGGGGCACTGAAGCTTTCTTT.